These T cell receptor beta chains were read from a single sample in a study of T cells in Graves' hyperthyroidism and ophthalmopathy. TCRdb re-called the multiplex PCR reads through MiXCR, storing one row per CDR3 protein. Among 500,000 to 600,000 distinct CDR3 sequences listed, over 15% were seen once. The sequencing input was blood. All receptors come from a woman between 18 and 29 years old with Graves' hyperthyroidism. CDR3s include the opening cysteine and the closing phenylalanine or tryptophan. A D gene is named only where the DNA matches it firmly. Clone size is shown for a subset of rows, as once, few, many or a class of expanded clone.

j_call d_call v_call clone_size cdr3_aa cdr3_nt
TRBJ1-1 NA TRBV14 NA CASSQVVETEAFF TGTGCCAGCAGCCAGGTTGTAGAGACTGAAGCTTTCTTT
TRBJ2-7 NA TRBV15 NA CATSGTGQATYEQYF TGTGCCACCAGCGGGACTGGACAGGCGACCTACGAGCAGTACTTC
TRBJ1-4 NA TRBV19 few CASSLSGPGGRKLFF TGTGCCAGTAGTCTGTCCGGGCCGGGCGGTCGAAAACTGTTTTTT
TRBJ2-7 NA TRBV20-1 many CSARGPAEYEQYF TGCAGTGCCCGGGGGCCCGCAGAATACGAGCAGTACTTC
TRBJ1-3 TRBD1 TRBV27 NA CASNLVGDSSGNTIYF TGTGCCAGCAACTTAGTGGGGGACAGCTCTGGAAACACCATATATTTT
TRBJ2-7 NA TRBV5-1 many CASSLDRLAASSYEQYF TGCGCCAGCAGCTTGGATCGATTAGCGGCAAGCTCCTACGAGCAGTACTTC
TRBJ2-7 TRBD1 TRBV27 few CASRGTGSRAYEQYF TGTGCCAGCAGGGGGACAGGGTCGAGGGCCTACGAGCAGTACTTC
TRBJ2-3 NA TRBV11-2 many CASSRGGAGQKTDTQYF TGTGCCAGCAGCCGTGGCGGGGCGGGACAGAAGACAGATACGCAGTATTTT
TRBJ2-2 TRBD1 TRBV27 NA CASRRDRVDTGELFF TGTGCCAGCAGAAGGGACAGGGTAGACACCGGGGAGCTGTTTTTT
TRBJ1-2 TRBD1 TRBV6-1 many CASTGQAANYGYTF TGTGCCAGCACTGGACAGGCAGCTAACTATGGCTACACCTTC
TRBJ2-3 NA TRBV9 NA CASSVGGRGGTQYF TGTGCCAGCAGCGTAGGAGGGAGAGGAGGTACGCAGTATTTT
TRBJ2-7 NA TRBV13 many CASSPTFRDEAYEQYF TGTGCCAGCAGCCCTACGTTCAGGGACGAGGCCTACGAGCAGTACTTC